This TCR beta chain was identified in a study of T cells in women clearing cervical HPV infection. Overall study context: With HLA typing for only a few women, HLA confounding remains possible.

Clones were read by immunoSEQ multiplex PCR, and TCRdb kept only the in-frame ones, dropping some. This sample's table reports 20,000 to 25,000 clones. Worth noting for this clone: The CDR3 end is not reached by the read, which stops 3 residues before it; the germline J gene fills it in.

All participants had a single incident cervical HPV16 infection, and prevalent HPV16 infections were excluded. V shed 4 bases, J shed 7 bases, and the junction held 10 bases outside the gene matches. This CDR3 region has 15 residues. Germline assignment: CDR1 SGHAT and CDR2 FQDESV (reference sequence). This sequence originates from a woman between 18 and 75 years old with a cervical HPV16 infection that either progressed to CIN3+ or cleared (not recorded which). J is TRBJ2-5 and V is TRBV11-1; TRBD2 aligns across 9 bases. Sample: blood buffy coat. The sequenced part of the CDR3 DNA is TGTGCCAGCAGCTCCGGGACTAGCCCTCCCCCGACC. Its protein product is CASSSGTSPPPT. The CDR3, in full, reads CASSSGTSPPPTQYF. Using reference TRBV11-1 and TRBJ2-5 for the parts outside the CDR3, the full variable domain is EAEVAQSPRYKITEKSQAVAFWCDPISGHATLYWYRQILGQGPELLVQFQDESVVDDSQLPKDRFSAERLKGVDSTLKIQPAELGDSAMYLCASSSGTSPPPTQYFGPGTRLLVL.